These T cell receptor beta chains were read from a single sample in a study of CD8 T cells in Susac syndrome. MiXCR was run by TCRdb on the immunoSEQ multiplex PCR reads, yielding one entry per CDR3 protein. The data hold roughly 150,000 distinct CDR3 sequences, with approximately 93% observed a single time. Sequenced: CD4+ T cells from PBMCs. These receptors originate from a human donor with multiple sclerosis. Each CDR3 is given with its conserved first and last residue. The D gene is left open where the match is weak. Expanded clones are given a class, and other clones once, few, many or no size at all.

TRBV6-1,.,.,TRBJ1-5,CASSEWPAGSQPQHF,TGTGCCAGCAGTGAATGGCCGGCAGGTAGTCAGCCCCAGCATTTT
TRBV6-5,TRBD2,.,TRBJ2-3,CASSYAPAGEDTQYF,TGTGCCAGCAGTTACGCGCCAGCGGGAGAAGATACGCAGTATTTT
TRBV3-1,.,.,TRBJ1-1,CASSQLGGLEAFF,TGTGCCAGCAGCCAACTCGGGGGGTTGGAAGCTTTCTTT
TRBV28,.,few,TRBJ1-1,CASSLKNTEAFF,TGTGCCAGCAGTTTAAAGAACACTGAAGCTTTCTTT
TRBV6-1,.,.,TRBJ1-2,CASTEGGSGLRNTF,TGTGCCAGCACTGAGGGAGGCAGCGGTCTGCGCAACACCTTC
TRBV30,TRBD1,.,TRBJ2-3,CAWSVQGADTQYF,TGTGCCTGGAGTGTACAGGGGGCAGATACGCAGTATTTT
TRBV28,TRBD2,once,TRBJ2-1,CASSLTRGGGYEQFF,TGTGCCAGCAGTTTAACCCGCGGCGGGGGGTATGAGCAGTTCTTC
TRBV5-6,.,.,TRBJ2-7,CASSLGWSGTYEQYF,TGTGCCAGCAGCTTGGGTTGGTCCGGAACCTACGAGCAGTACTTC
TRBV10-3,.,.,TRBJ1-5,CAISGGENQPQHF,TGTGCCATCAGTGGGGGTGAGAATCAGCCCCAGCATTTT
TRBV30,.,.,TRBJ1-5,CAWGDSSNQPQHF,TGTGCCTGGGGGGACTCATCAAATCAGCCCCAGCATTTT
TRBV5-6,.,.,TRBJ1-1,CASSLGEGWFDTEAFF,TGTGCCAGCAGCTTGGGGGAGGGCTGGTTCGACACTGAAGCTTTCTTT
TRBV7-3,.,.,TRBJ2-1,CASSPDSSYNEQFF,TGTGCCAGCAGCCCCGACAGCTCCTACAATGAGCAGTTCTTC
TRBV24-1,.,once,TRBJ1-2,CATSDAPVNYGYTF,TGTGCCACCAGTGACGCACCGGTTAACTATGGCTACACCTTC
TRBV6-6,.,.,TRBJ2-5,CASSYSRAYQETQYF,TGTGCCAGCAGTTACTCTAGGGCTTACCAAGAGACCCAGTACTTC
TRBV7-3,.,.,TRBJ2-2,CASSPPTGELFF,TGTGCCAGCAGCCCTCCCACTGGGGAGCTGTTTTTT
TRBV12-3/TRBV12-4,.,.,TRBJ2-7,CASRFGQIYEQYF,TGTGCCAGCAGATTCGGACAAATCTACGAGCAGTACTTC
TRBV29-1,.,.,TRBJ1-2,CSVLEDSNLYGYTF,TGCAGCGTGCTCGAGGACAGCAACCTCTATGGCTACACCTTC
TRBV28,.,.,TRBJ2-3,CASSSHPSTDTQYF,TGTGCCAGCTCATCCCACCCTAGCACAGATACGCAGTATTTT
TRBV5-6,.,.,TRBJ2-7,CASSLRRRDEQYF,TGTGCCAGCAGCTTAAGGAGGCGGGACGAGCAGTACTTC
TRBV12-3/TRBV12-4,TRBD2,.,TRBJ2-3,CASSPSGRTQYF,TGTGCCAGCAGTCCTAGCGGGAGGACGCAGTATTTT